What follows are 17 T cell receptor beta chains derived from one specimen sequenced in a study of response to subunit inactivated influenza vaccine (dated by TCRdb to the late 2010s). The library came from RT-PCR. TCRdb names Illumina HiSeq 2500 as the instrument used. The raw public reads went through TCRdb reprocessing: fastp at Q25, MiXCR clone calling, in-frame beta chains kept. One record per CDR3 amino acid sequence lists the most common genes and DNA. This sample gives 500,000 to 550,000 distinct CDR3 sequences in total; approximately 6.9% of them show up just once. About an eighth of the sample is taken by the ten largest. The sequencing used PBMCs from blood, collected around 25 months after vaccination. The source is a man aged 45 to 75 who received an inactivated influenza vaccine. Donor details come from another sample of the same person, matched by shared clones.

CDR3 bases: TGTGCCAGTACCCCAGAGGGGACAGGGTACTACAATGAGCAGTTCTTC. Its protein is CASTPEGTGYYNEQFF. The V gene is TRBV19, the J gene TRBJ2-1, with TRBD1 identical over 9 bases. V shed 7 bases, J shed 3 bases, and the junction held 10 bases outside the gene matches. Germline values: CDR1 LNHDA, CDR2 SQIVND (reference sequence). This CDR3 is built from 16 residues.

V and J are TRBV6-2 or TRBV6-3 and TRBJ1-5, with a possible D match to TRBD1 (6 bases). Germline V gene lookup returns CDR1 MNHEY and CDR2 SVGEGT. The CDR3 is 16 residues long. Trimming shortened V by 6 bases and J by 9 bases, and 24 bases separated the two germline ends. DNA of the CDR3: TGTGCCAGCAGCCTCTTAGCTAGGGGACATTCCGGGCCCCAGCATTTT. Translating gives CASSLLARGHSGPQHF.

In regard to this clonotype: This may stem from a read error, because a much larger clone lies one nucleotide away. This rearrangement joins TRBV29-1 to TRBJ1-1; TRBD1 might be the D (5 bases). The CDR3 totals 13 residues. Trimming left V 3 bases short and J 1 base short, with 9 bases between. From germline, CDR1 is SQVTM and CDR2 ANQGSEA. As DNA, the CDR3 is TGCAGCGTTGAGGACATGAGGAACACTGAAGCTTTCTTT. Residues: CSVEDMRNTEAFF.

This clonotype was seen repeatedly, ten times or more. This chain uses TRBV2 with TRBJ1-2, with TRBD1 identical over 11 bases. Per germline, CDR1 SNHLY and CDR2 FYNNEI. The CDR3 contains 15 residues. J lost 6 bases, V lost 5 bases, and 8 bases had no gene match. This CDR3 is CASSSRTGGANGYTF. CDR3 DNA: TGTGCCAGCAGTTCCCGGACAGGGGGCGCGAATGGCTACACCTTC.

In its sample, this clonotype was seen many times. The chain recombines TRBV3-1 with TRBJ2-1, with 8 bases that match TRBD1. The germline gives CDR1 LGHDT, CDR2 YNNKEL (reference sequence). The CDR3 runs to 18 residues. J gave up 12 bases and V 2 bases, and 21 bases lay outside the gene matches. The chain's CDR3 is CASSQNPWQGAEISWQFF. CDR3 bases: TGTGCCAGCAGCCAAAACCCGTGGCAGGGGGCCGAAATTAGTTGGCAGTTCTTC.

The sample holds a few counts of this clonotype. CDR3 nucleotide sequence: TGCGCCAGCAGCTTGGAGTTTTCCGGCGAGCAGTACTTC. This encodes CASSLEFSGEQYF. The V call is TRBV5-1, the J call TRBJ2-7; D uncertain. The CDR3 totals 13 residues. Germline V lookup: CDR1 SGHRS, CDR2 YFSETQ. Trimming shortened V by 0 bases and J by 6 bases, and 10 bases separated the two germline ends.

The sample holds a few counts of this clonotype. V is TRBV6-1 and J is TRBJ1-1; D is perhaps TRBD1 (6 bases). Germline loops: CDR1 MNHNS, CDR2 SASEGT. CDR3 size: 14 residues. Trimming stripped 7 bases from V and 1 base from J, with 13 bases between. CDR3: CASTPGEGNTEAFF. The DNA for the CDR3 is TGTGCCAGCACCCCAGGGGAGGGGAACACTGAAGCTTTCTTT.

This rearrangement joins TRBV24-1 to TRBJ2-5, with 7 bases fitting TRBD1. Germline V gene data show CDR1 as KGHDR and CDR2 as SFDVKD. The ends lost 3 bases at V and 4 bases at J; junction bases unmatched: 7. The CDR3 length is 15 residues. CDR3 protein: CATSDRADRSETQYF. CDR3 nucleotides: TGTGCCACCAGTGATCGGGCGGACAGGTCAGAGACCCAGTACTTC.

The sample holds a few counts of this clonotype. The genes are TRBV29-1 and TRBJ1-2; 9 nucleotides align to TRBD1. V was pared by 6 bases and J by 10 bases, with 6 bases of the junction left unmatched. This CDR3 is 11 amino acids long. Germline CDR1 SQVTM, CDR2 ANQGSEA. The CDR3 reads CSVGGQGTYTF. Written as DNA, the CDR3 is TGCAGCGTGGGGGGACAGGGAACCTACACCTTC. The full variable domain, completed using reference TRBV29-1 and TRBJ1-2, is SAVISQKPSRDICQRGTSLTIQCQVDSQVTMMFWYRQQPGQSLTLIATANQGSEATYESGFVIDKFPISRPNLTFSTLTVSNMSPEDSSIYLCSVGGQGTYTFGSGTRLTVV.

This clonotype was counted ten times or more. V gene TRBV25-1 combines with J gene TRBJ2-1; TRBD1 might be the D (5 bases). The germline V gene encodes CDR1 MGHDK and CDR2 SYGVNS. V was shortened by 5 bases and J by 0 bases, with 17 bases between the two germline ends. The CDR3 is made up of 17 amino acids. In DNA, the CDR3 is TGTGCCAGCAGTCCTAACAACAGGTATAGCTCCTACAATGAGCAGTTCTTC. Amino acid sequence: CASSPNNRYSSYNEQFF.

There are a few counts of this clonotype. This chain connects TRBV6-2 or TRBV6-3 to TRBJ2-3; 10 bases line up with TRBD2. Per germline, CDR1 MNHEY and CDR2 SVGEGT. The CDR3 contains 15 residues. Losses at the gene ends were 6 bases for V and 4 bases for J; bases not matched to a gene: 7. The CDR3 region is CASSSTSGEPDTQYF. DNA of the CDR3: TGTGCCAGCAGCTCAACTAGCGGGGAGCCAGATACGCAGTATTTT.

The chain combines TRBV28 with TRBJ2-1; D is perhaps TRBD1 (6 bases). The CDR3 has 13 residues. V was shortened by 4 bases and J by 7 bases, with 11 bases between the two germline ends. Germline CDR1 reads MDHEN; CDR2 reads SYDVKM. The CDR3 nucleotides read TGTGCCAGCAGTTCGGACAGCTGGAATGAGCAGTTCTTC. Translated, it gives CASSSDSWNEQFF. Full variable domain (outside the CDR3, taken from reference TRBV28 and TRBJ2-1): DVKVTQSSRYLVKRTGEKVFLECVQDMDHENMFWYRQDPGLGLRLIYFSYDVKMKEKGDIPEGYSVSREKKERFSLILESASTNQTSMYLCASSSDSWNEQFFGPGTRLTVL.

This clonotype was observed a handful of times. The chain has TRBV2 and TRBJ1-5, with D hard to call. The CDR3 is made up of 11 amino acids. V was cut by 6 bases and J by 5 bases, with 5 bases left in between. From germline, CDR1 is SNHLY and CDR2 FYNNEI. CDR3 DNA sequence: TGTGCCAGCAGGGCCGATCAGCCCCAGCATTTT. This sequence encodes CASRADQPQHF.

The chain is built from TRBV4-3 and TRBJ2-7, with 7 bases that match TRBD1. The CDR3 covers 14 residues. With 5 bases clipped from V and 3 bases from J, the junction kept 7 bases outside the gene matches. Germline assignment: CDR1 LGHNA and CDR2 YSLEER. CDR3 nucleotides: TGCGCCAGCAGCAAAGCGAGACAGGGCTACGAGCAGTACTTC. It is translated as CASSKARQGYEQYF.

This clonotype was counted a few times. The CDR3 loop reads CASSLFVGADEQYF. The CDR3 DNA reads TGTGCCAGCAGTTTATTTGTAGGGGCCGACGAGCAGTACTTC. The J gene is TRBJ2-7, the V gene TRBV28, with D possibly matching TRBD1 (5 bases). Germline V gene sequence: CDR1 MDHEN, CDR2 SYDVKM. Deletions cut 1 base from V and 5 bases from J, with 12 bases between. This CDR3 comprises 14 residues.

This clonotype was picked up a small number of times. The chain combines TRBV20-1 with TRBJ2-1, with 15 bases fitting TRBD2. Trimming removed 6 bases from V and 9 bases from J; junction bases left unmatched: 3. The germline gives CDR1 DFQATT, CDR2 SNEGSKA (reference sequence). The CDR3 is 13 amino acids. CDR3 sequence: CSAGLAGGSEQFF. DNA for the CDR3: TGCAGTGCGGGACTAGCGGGAGGATCTGAGCAGTTCTTC.

This clonotype was picked up a small number of times. This chain connects TRBV11-2 to TRBJ1-3, with 7 bases aligning to TRBD1. Germline V CDR1 and CDR2: SGHAT, FQNNGV. J lost 6 bases, V lost 5 bases, and 7 bases had no gene match. This CDR3 comprises 14 residues. The CDR3 is CASSPGTVANTIYF. CDR3 coding DNA: TGTGCCAGCAGCCCCGGGACAGTAGCAAACACCATATATTTT.